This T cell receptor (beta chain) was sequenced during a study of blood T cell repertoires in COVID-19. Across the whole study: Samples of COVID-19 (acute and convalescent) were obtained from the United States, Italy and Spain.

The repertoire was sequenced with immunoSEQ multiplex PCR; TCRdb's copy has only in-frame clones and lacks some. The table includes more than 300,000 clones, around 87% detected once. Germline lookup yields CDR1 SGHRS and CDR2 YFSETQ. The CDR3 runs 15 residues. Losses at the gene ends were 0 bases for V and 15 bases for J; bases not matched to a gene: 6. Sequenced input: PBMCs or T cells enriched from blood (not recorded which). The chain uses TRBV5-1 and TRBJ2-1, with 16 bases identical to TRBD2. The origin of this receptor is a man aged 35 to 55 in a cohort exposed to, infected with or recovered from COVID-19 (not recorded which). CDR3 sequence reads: CASSLGGTSGRATFF. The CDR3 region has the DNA TGCGCCAGCAGCTTGGGGGGGACTAGCGGGAGGGCCACGTTCTTC.